Below are 12 T cell receptor beta chains sequenced from a single sample in a study of blood T cell repertoires in COVID-19. The method was immunoSEQ multiplex PCR; TCRdb's version includes in-frame clones alone and lacks a portion of them. This table holds around 240,000 clones, about 80% found once. Material: peripheral blood. These TCRs come from a woman older than 75 with acute or convalescent COVID-19.

The chain is built from TRBV19 and TRBJ1-2; D might be TRBD1 (6 bases). V lost 3 bases and J 6 bases, leaving 17 bases between the germline ends. CDR1 LNHDA and CDR2 SQIVND come from the germline V gene (reference sequence). There are 15 residues in the CDR3. The CDR3 sequence: CASSIRDTGTNGYTF. CDR3 nucleotides: TGTGCCAGTAGTATCCGGGACACAGGGACCAATGGCTACACCTTC.

V gene TRBV7-3 combines with J gene TRBJ1-6; a possible D gene is TRBD1 (6 bases). The CDR3 totals 15 residues. Germline CDR1 is SGHTA and CDR2 is FQGTGA. V dropped 4 bases and J dropped 7 bases, with 14 bases sitting between them. The CDR3 reads CASSWEGGKNSPLHF. Written as DNA, the CDR3 is TGTGCCAGCAGCTGGGAGGGGGGAAAAAATTCACCCCTCCACTTT.

The chain is built from TRBV19 and TRBJ1-5, with D possibly matching TRBD1 (5 bases). This CDR3 contains 13 residues. Per the germline V gene, CDR1 is LNHDA and CDR2 is SQIVND (reference sequence). Trimming removed 11 bases from V and 0 bases from J, with 11 bases in between. CDR3 nucleotide sequence: TGTGCCGGAGGGACGTATAGCAATCAGCCCCAGCATTTT. It codes for CAGGTYSNQPQHF.

The V gene is TRBV7-9, the J gene TRBJ2-1, with 12 nucleotides matching TRBD2. V lost 5 bases and J lost 8; bases outside the gene matches: 7. CDR3 length: 15 residues. Germline V gene data show CDR1 as SEHNR and CDR2 as FQNEAQ (reference sequence). The CDR3 is CASSQRTSGTHEQFF. CDR3 bases: TGTGCCAGCAGCCAGAGGACTAGCGGGACTCATGAGCAGTTCTTC.

This clone was picked up one time. The genes are TRBV30 and TRBJ2-7; D is possibly TRBD2 (5 bases). From germline, CDR1 is GTSNPN and CDR2 SVGIG (reference sequence). V shed 0 bases and J shed 0 bases, with 12 bases lying between them. The CDR3 totals 15 residues. In DNA, the CDR3 is TGTGCCTGGAGTGTACTAGGTGTAGGCTCCTACGAGCAGTACTTC. The encoded protein is CAWSVLGVGSYEQYF.

This chain joins TRBV6-5 and TRBJ1-1; 7 bases are a match to TRBD1. The junction had 3 bases not matched to a gene; V was cut back by 4 bases and J by 1 base. Germline loops: CDR1 MNHEY, CDR2 SVGAGI. This CDR3 has 14 amino acids. Here the CDR3 reads CASSLGDRNTEAFF. Here the CDR3 DNA reads TGTGCCAGCAGTTTAGGGGACAGGAACACTGAAGCTTTCTTT.

The sample holds a few counts of this clone. This chain connects TRBV5-4 to TRBJ1-2, with D perhaps TRBD1 (6 bases). The V gene lost 4 bases and the J gene lost 4 bases, with 11 bases spanning the gap. The germline V gene has CDR1 SGHNT and CDR2 YYREEE (reference sequence). CDR3 length: 13 residues. Written as DNA, the CDR3 is TGTGCCAGCAGCCCGGACAGAATCTATGGCTACACCTTC. Its protein product is CASSPDRIYGYTF.

V is TRBV7-2 and J is TRBJ2-1; 10 nucleotides align to TRBD1. Trimming removed 1 base from V and 7 bases from J; junction bases left unmatched: 4. Germline loops: CDR1 SGHTA, CDR2 FQGNSA. This CDR3 spans 15 amino acids. CDR3 in amino acids: CASSLGQGAGNEQFF. In nucleotides, the CDR3 is TGTGCCAGCAGCTTAGGACAGGGGGCAGGGAATGAGCAGTTCTTC.

This sequence joins TRBV29-1 and TRBJ2-1; 12 bases map to TRBD1. The J segment lost 8 bases and the V segment lost 4 bases, leaving 6 bases of the junction unmatched. This CDR3 is 14 amino acids long. Germline values: CDR1 SQVTM, CDR2 ANQGSEA. CDR3 amino acids: CSVGGGQGADEQFF. The CDR3 DNA is TGCAGCGTTGGAGGGGGACAGGGGGCAGATGAGCAGTTCTTC.

The J gene is TRBJ2-1, the V gene TRBV7-8; TRBD1 matches at 9 bases. Germline V gene lookup returns CDR1 SGHVS and CDR2 FQNEAQ. With V trimmed by 2 bases and J by 0 bases, 5 bases remained unmatched. This CDR3 is 17 amino acids long. This CDR3 is CASSLFTGGGSYNEQFF. For the CDR3, the DNA is TGTGCCAGCAGCTTATTTACAGGGGGCGGCTCCTACAATGAGCAGTTCTTC.

This chain connects TRBV2 to TRBJ2-3; 7 nucleotides line up with TRBD2. CDR3 length: 15 residues. CDR1 and CDR2 from the germline V gene are SNHLY and FYNNEI. V was clipped by 10 bases and J by 0 bases; unmatched bases: 10. The CDR3 loop is CAIVTGGLSTDTQYF. The CDR3 DNA is TGTGCCATCGTAACGGGAGGTCTAAGCACAGATACGCAGTATTTT.

The rearrangement links TRBV19 to TRBJ1-2; D gene uncertain. In germline, CDR1 is LNHDA, CDR2 SQIVND (reference sequence). CDR3 size: 14 residues. Trimming took off 3 bases at V and 10 bases at J, with 18 bases between the two ends. Written as DNA, the CDR3 is TGTGCCAGTAGTATTTTTTCGGGTTCTATCGTCTACACCTTC. This translates into CASSIFSGSIVYTF.